A selection of T cell receptor beta chains follows, all from one sample in a study of cytomegalovirus exposure and HLA in healthy donors. Generated by immunoSEQ multiplex PCR, the TCRdb table keeps only in-frame clones and is missing some. The repertoire includes some 150,000 clones, roughly 78% of them detected once, and under 3% sits in the top ten. Input material: PBMCs. The receptor set was obtained from a man aged 40-49 years in good health and CMV-seropositive. Each CDR3 is given with its conserved first and last residue. A D gene is named only where the DNA matches it firmly. Clone size is not always given. Where it is, it says once, few, many or a class for expanded clones.

J	size	V	D	DNA	CDR3
TRBJ1-1	NA	TRBV11-3	NA	TGTGCCAGCAGCTTAGATCGGACAGAAGCTTTCTTT	CASSLDRTEAFF
TRBJ1-5	NA	TRBV19	NA	TGTGCCAGTAGTATTATCAGGGTTAATCAGCCCCAGCATTTT	CASSIIRVNQPQHF
TRBJ2-7	NA	TRBV6-1	NA	TGTGCCAGCAGTCTCTTCTCCTACGAGCAGTACTTC	CASSLFSYEQYF
TRBJ2-7	NA	TRBV6-5	NA	TGTGCCAGCTCGAAAGGGGCTAGCGAATCCTACGAGCAGTACTTC	CASSKGASESYEQYF
TRBJ2-5	NA	TRBV28	NA	TGTGCCAGCAGTTTTAGCCTGCAAGAGACCCAGTACTTC	CASSFSLQETQYF
TRBJ2-7	NA	TRBV4-2	TRBD2	TGTGCCAGCAGCCAAGATGGCCCTAGCGGTCAATTTGAAGAGCAGTACTTC	CASSQDGPSGQFEEQYF
TRBJ2-5	NA	TRBV7-9	NA	TGTGCCAGCAGCGCTGCAGGGTTCCGAAGAGAGACCCAGTACTTC	CASSAAGFRRETQYF
TRBJ1-1	once	TRBV5-1	NA	TGCGCCAGCAGCTTGAGGTACGGCAGGGCTGAAGCTTTCTTT	CASSLRYGRAEAFF
TRBJ1-5	NA	TRBV28	NA	TGTGCCAGCAGTCGCTCCATTGTTATCGGGCCCCAGCATTTT	CASSRSIVIGPQHF
TRBJ1-2	few	TRBV2	NA	TGTGCCAGCAAAGAAGGGGAGGGTCTCGCTAACTATGGCTACACCTTC	CASKEGEGLANYGYTF
TRBJ2-7	NA	TRBV19	TRBD2	TGTGCCAGTGCCAGGACTAGCGAGGGGTCCTACGAGCAGTACTTC	CASARTSEGSYEQYF